The present T cell receptor beta chain was sequenced within a study of OX40 agonist ivuxolimab in advanced cancers. Study as a whole: Patients were treated with ivuxolimab, an agonistic anti-OX40 (CD134) antibody. In three patients, partial responses were observed, one with hepatocellular carcinoma and two with cutaneous melanoma.

General study findings and limits: Among the nonresponders, some also had low normalized T-cell clonal expansion. Circulating CD4+ and CD8+ T cells showed clonal expansion by week 6 at 0.1 to 3.0 mg/kg.

The method was immunoSEQ multiplex PCR; TCRdb's version includes in-frame clones alone and lacks a portion of them. The top ten hold roughly 12% of the sample, which has tens of thousands of clones, approximately 94% seen once. To note about this clone: Antigen: not known.

V lost 3 bases and J 2 bases, leaving 11 bases between the germline ends. CDR1 is MNHEY, CDR2 SMNVEV, per germline (reference sequence). The CDR3 loop spans 14 amino acids. The chain joins TRBV27 to TRBJ2-7, with D possibly TRBD2 on 5 matching bases. The clonotype originates from an adult with an advanced solid tumor such as melanoma, head and neck, liver or kidney cancer. The sample was CD4+ or CD8+ T cells sorted from blood, taken in a trial of the OX40 agonist ivuxolimab. In DNA, the CDR3 is TGTGCCAGCAGTTTGGGCGGGTTTCCCTACGAGCAGTACTTC. Residues: CASSLGGFPYEQYF.